One T cell receptor beta chain is described in this entry. The antigen is unknown. This CDR3 has 16 amino acids. Per the germline V gene, CDR1 is MNHEY and CDR2 is SMNVEV (reference sequence). The V and J ends lost 6 bases and 2 bases respectively, with 19 bases between them. Time point meaning: week 11, during vaccination. Topical imiquimod accompanied each vaccine dose, which consisted of 300 ug of mutant IDH1 20-mer peptide. This record comes from a study of a mutant IDH1 vaccine in newly diagnosed glioma. Some clones are missing from TCRdb's copy, which holds only in-frame ones; the method was immunoSEQ multiplex PCR. Of roughly 130,000 clones listed, around 80% are singletons.

The sequencing here drew on PBMCs, taken from a glioma patient whose treatment included an IDH1 peptide vaccine. V gene TRBV27 combines with J gene TRBJ2-5, with a possible D match to TRBD2 (5 bases). This sequence originates from a man between 40 and 49 years old with glioma. In DNA form, the CDR3 reads TGTGCCAGCAGCCGGGGAGCAGGAAGGAAACAAGAGACCCAGTACTTC. Translating it yields CASSRGAGRKQETQYF.